This T cell receptor (beta chain) was obtained from a study of blood T cell repertoires in COVID-19. Overall study context: COVID-19 samples collected from the United States, Italy and Spain covered acute and convalescent phases. PBMCs, B-cell-depleted T cells, or T cells were the source of the cDNA or gDNA that made up the material.

The CDR3 is 15 residues long. Trimming stripped 4 bases from V and 2 bases from J, with 14 bases between. Germline V CDR1 and CDR2: SEHNR, FQNEAQ (reference sequence). Authors' processing steps: Using reference gene primer amplification, nucleated cell counts were estimated. Measured with immunoSEQ multiplex PCR; TCRdb has only the in-frame clones, and not every one. The V and J calls and clone size are taken from that table; D and trimming were inferred from the DNA. The table shows 150,000 or so clones, with 65% to 90% occurring only once. Recruited during active infection, patients (from Seattle) were subsequently followed longitudinally.

The clonotype comes from a middle-aged woman with COVID-19, enrolled during active disease. This chain joins TRBV7-9 and TRBJ2-5, with TRBD2 as a possible D gene (6 bases). The sample comprised peripheral blood. Here the CDR3 DNA reads TGTGCCAGCAGCTCGACTAGGGCCCGACAAGAGACCCAGTACTTC. Translated: CASSSTRARQETQYF.